This entry is about one T cell receptor (beta chain). This record belongs to a study of cytotoxic CD8 clonotypes in ibrutinib-treated CLL. Here immunoSEQ multiplex PCR was the method, and the copy in TCRdb shows in-frame clones only, minus some. The sample yields almost 250,000 clones, roughly 70% seen once. CDR1 is SGDLS, CDR2 YYNGEE, per germline. V lost 0 bases and J lost 7; bases outside the gene matches: 9. This CDR3 has 16 amino acids. V and J are TRBV9 and TRBJ2-1; the match to TRBD1 covers 8 bases. The TCR originated in a human donor with chronic lymphocytic leukemia. Sample: PBMCs, taken after 24 months of ibrutinib treatment. CDR3 in DNA: TGTGCCAGCAGCGTAGAACATGGACAGGGATCGAATGAGCAGTTCTTC. This sequence encodes CASSVEHGQGSNEQFF.